This T cell receptor (beta chain) comes out of a study of T-cell reconstitution after alpha-beta-depleted transplantation in children. This CDR3 comprises 13 residues. Germline CDR1 and CDR2: DFQATT and SNEGSKA (reference sequence). The V end lost 2 bases, the J end lost 2 bases, and 8 bases lay between the germline ends. This clonotype has ten or more counts. A TCRbeta library incorporating unique molecular identifiers was prepared. From the PCR reads, TCRdb called clonotypes with MiXCR, one entry per CDR3 protein. The repertoire holds fewer than 120,000 distinct CDR3 sequences, with 10% to 13% as singletons.

The source material was PBMCs from the stem cell graft donor, sampled from the stem cell graft. This TCR was sampled from a human donor who donated a stem cell graft to a child with acute lymphoblastic leukemia. The chain couples TRBV20-1 to TRBJ2-3; D is unresolved. CDR3 protein: CSARLPHTDTQYF. The CDR3, as DNA: TGCAGTGCTAGACTTCCTCACACAGATACGCAGTATTTT.